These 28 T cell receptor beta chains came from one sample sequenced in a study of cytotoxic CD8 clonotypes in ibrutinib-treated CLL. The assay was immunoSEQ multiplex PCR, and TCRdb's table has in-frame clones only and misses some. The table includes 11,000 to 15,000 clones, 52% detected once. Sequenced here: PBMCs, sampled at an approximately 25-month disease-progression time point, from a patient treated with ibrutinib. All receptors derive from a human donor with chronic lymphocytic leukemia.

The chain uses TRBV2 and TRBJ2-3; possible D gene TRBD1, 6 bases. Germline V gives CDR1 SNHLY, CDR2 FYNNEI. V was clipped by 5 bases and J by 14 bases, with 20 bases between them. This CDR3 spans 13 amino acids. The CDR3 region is CASSTGTPQGPYF. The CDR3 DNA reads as TGTGCCAGCAGTACCGGGACACCACAAGGACCGTATTTT.

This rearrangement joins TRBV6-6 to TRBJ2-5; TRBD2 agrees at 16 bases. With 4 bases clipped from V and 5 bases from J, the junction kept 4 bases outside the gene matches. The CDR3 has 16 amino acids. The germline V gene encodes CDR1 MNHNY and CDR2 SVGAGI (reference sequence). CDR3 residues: CASSSGTSGGGETQYF. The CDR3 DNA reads TGTGCCAGCAGTTCCGGGACTAGCGGGGGGGGCGAGACCCAGTACTTC.

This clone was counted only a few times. The CDR3 nucleotides read TGTGCCAGCAGCTTTGACAGGGGGAGGACTGAAGCTTTCTTT. Its protein is CASSFDRGRTEAFF. The rearrangement links TRBV5-4 to TRBJ1-1; 9 bases are a match to TRBD1. CDR3 size: 14 residues. Germline CDR1 and CDR2: SGHNT and YYREEE (reference sequence). Germline trimming cut 2 bases from V and 5 bases from J; bases unmatched to any gene: 4.

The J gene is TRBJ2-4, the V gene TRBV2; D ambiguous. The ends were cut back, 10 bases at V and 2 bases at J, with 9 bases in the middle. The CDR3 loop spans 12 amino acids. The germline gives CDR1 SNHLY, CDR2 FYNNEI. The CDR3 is CATCETKNIQYF. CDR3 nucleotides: TGTGCCACGTGTGAGACCAAAAACATTCAGTACTTC.

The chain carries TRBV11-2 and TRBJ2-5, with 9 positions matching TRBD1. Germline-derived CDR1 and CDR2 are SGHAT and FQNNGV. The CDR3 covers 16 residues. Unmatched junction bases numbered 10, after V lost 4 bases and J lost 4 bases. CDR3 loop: CASSYGTGPSGETQYF. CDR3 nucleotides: TGTGCCAGCAGCTACGGGACAGGGCCCTCCGGAGAGACCCAGTACTTC.

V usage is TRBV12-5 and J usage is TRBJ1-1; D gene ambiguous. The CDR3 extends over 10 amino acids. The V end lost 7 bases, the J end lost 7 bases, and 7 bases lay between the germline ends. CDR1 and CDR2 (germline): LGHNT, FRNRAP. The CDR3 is CASARGEAFF. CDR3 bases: TGTGCTAGTGCACGGGGTGAAGCTTTCTTT.

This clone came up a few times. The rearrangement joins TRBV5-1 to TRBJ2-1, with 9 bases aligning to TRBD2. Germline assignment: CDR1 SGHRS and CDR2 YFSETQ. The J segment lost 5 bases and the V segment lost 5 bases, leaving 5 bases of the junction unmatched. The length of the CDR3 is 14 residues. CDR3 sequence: CASRPSGGNNEQFF. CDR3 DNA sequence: TGCGCCAGCAGGCCCAGCGGGGGGAACAATGAGCAGTTCTTC.

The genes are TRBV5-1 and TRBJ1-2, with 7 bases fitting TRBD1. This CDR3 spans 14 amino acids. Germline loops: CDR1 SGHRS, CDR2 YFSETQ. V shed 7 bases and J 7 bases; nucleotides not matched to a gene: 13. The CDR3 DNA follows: TGCGCCAGCTCCCTTGTGGACAGGACATTTGGCTACACCTTC. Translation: CASSLVDRTFGYTF. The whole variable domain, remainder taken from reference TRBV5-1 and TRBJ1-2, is KAGVTQTPRYLIKTRGQQVTLSCSPISGHRSVSWYQQTPGQGLQFLFEYFSETQRNKGNFPGRFSGRQFSNSRSEMNVSTLELGDSALYLCASSLVDRTFGYTFGSGTRLTVV.

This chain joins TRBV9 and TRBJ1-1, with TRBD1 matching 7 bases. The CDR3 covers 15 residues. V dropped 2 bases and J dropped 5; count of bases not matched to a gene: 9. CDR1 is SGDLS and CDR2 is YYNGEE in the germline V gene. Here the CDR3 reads CASSVWTGKETEAFF. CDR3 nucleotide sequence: TGTGCCAGCAGCGTCTGGACAGGTAAAGAGACTGAAGCTTTCTTT.

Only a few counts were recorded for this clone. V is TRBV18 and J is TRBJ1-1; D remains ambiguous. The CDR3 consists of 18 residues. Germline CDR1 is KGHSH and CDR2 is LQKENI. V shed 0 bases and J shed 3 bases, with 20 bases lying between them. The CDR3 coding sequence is TGTGCCAGCTCACCACCGTCAGGAGGAGTCAACGTATACACTGAAGCTTTCTTT. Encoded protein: CASSPPSGGVNVYTEAFF.

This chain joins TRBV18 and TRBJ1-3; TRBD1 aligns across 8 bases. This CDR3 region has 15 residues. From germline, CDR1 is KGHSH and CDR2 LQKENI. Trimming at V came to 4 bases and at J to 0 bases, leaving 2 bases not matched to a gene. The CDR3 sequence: CASSQGQGSGNTIYF. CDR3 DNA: TGTGCCAGCTCACAAGGACAGGGCTCTGGAAACACCATATATTTT.

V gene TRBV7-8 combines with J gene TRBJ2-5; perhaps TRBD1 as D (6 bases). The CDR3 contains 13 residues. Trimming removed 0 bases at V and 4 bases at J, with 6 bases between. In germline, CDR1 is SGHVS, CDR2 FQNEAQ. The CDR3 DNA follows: TGTGCCAGCAGCTTAGCCAGGGGAGAGACCCAGTACTTC. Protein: CASSLARGETQYF.

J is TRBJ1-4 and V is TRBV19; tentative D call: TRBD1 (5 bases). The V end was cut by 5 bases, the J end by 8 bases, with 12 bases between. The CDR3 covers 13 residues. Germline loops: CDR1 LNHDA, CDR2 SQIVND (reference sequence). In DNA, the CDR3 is TGTGCCAGTAGTGTGGGGACGAGAGAAAAACTGTTTTTT. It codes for CASSVGTREKLFF.

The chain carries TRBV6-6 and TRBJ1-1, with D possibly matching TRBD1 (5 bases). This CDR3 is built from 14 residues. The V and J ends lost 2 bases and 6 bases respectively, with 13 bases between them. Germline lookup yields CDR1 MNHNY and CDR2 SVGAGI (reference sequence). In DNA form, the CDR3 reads TGTGCCAGCAGTTACGATCGGGGCTTAGCTGAAGCTTTCTTT. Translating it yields CASSYDRGLAEAFF.

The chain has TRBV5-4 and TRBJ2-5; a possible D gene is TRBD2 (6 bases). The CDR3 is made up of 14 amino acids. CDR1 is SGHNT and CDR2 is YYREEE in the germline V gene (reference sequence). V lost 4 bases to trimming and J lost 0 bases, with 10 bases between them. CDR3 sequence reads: CASSTAGYQETQYF. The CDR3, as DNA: TGTGCCAGCAGCACCGCGGGGTACCAAGAGACCCAGTACTTC.

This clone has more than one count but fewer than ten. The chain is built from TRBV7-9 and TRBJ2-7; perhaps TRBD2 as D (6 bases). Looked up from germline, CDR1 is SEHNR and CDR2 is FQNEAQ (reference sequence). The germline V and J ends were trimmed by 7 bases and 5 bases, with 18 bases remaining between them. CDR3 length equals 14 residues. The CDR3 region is CASIHSRDTHEQYF. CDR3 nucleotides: TGTGCCAGCATCCACTCGCGGGATACCCACGAGCAGTACTTC. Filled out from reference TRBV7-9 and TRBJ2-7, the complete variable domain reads DTGVSQNPRHKITKRGQNVTFRCDPISEHNRLYWYRQTLGQGPEFLTYFQNEAQLEKSRLLSDRFSAERPKGSFSTLEIQRTEQGDSAMYLCASIHSRDTHEQYFGPGTRLTVT.

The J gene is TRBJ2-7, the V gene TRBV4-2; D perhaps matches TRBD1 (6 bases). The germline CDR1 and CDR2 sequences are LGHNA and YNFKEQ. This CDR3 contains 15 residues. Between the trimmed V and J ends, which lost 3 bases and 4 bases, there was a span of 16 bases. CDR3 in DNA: TGTGCCAGCAGCCACGCAGGGATCAGGGGATACGAGCAGTACTTC. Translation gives CASSHAGIRGYEQYF.

CDR3 residues: CASSPGGLPGEEQYF. CDR3 nucleotides: TGTGCCAGCTCACCCGGCGGGCTCCCCGGGGAAGAGCAGTACTTC. J is TRBJ2-7 and V is TRBV18, with TRBD2 as a possible D gene (5 bases). Trimming took off 3 bases at V and 7 bases at J, with 19 bases between the two ends. This CDR3 comprises 15 residues. Germline V gene data show CDR1 as KGHSH and CDR2 as LQKENI.

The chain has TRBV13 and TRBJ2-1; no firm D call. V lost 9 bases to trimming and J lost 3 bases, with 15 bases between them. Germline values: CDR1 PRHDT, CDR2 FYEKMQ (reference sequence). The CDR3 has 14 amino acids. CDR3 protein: CASRMLAIYNEQFF. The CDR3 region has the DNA TGTGCCAGTCGTATGTTGGCCATCTACAATGAGCAGTTCTTC.

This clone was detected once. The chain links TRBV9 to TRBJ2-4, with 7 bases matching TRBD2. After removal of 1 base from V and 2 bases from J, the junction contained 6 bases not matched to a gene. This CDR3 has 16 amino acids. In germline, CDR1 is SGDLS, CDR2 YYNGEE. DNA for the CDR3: TGTGCCAGCAGCGTAACGCCTAGCGGAACCAAAAACATTCAGTACTTC. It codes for CASSVTPSGTKNIQYF.

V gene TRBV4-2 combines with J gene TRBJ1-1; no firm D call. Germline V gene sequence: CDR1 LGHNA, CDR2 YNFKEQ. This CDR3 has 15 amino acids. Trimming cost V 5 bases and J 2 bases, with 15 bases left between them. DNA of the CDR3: TGTGCCAGCAGCAGGACCCGAAGCGATAACACTGAAGCTTTCTTT. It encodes CASSRTRSDNTEAFF.

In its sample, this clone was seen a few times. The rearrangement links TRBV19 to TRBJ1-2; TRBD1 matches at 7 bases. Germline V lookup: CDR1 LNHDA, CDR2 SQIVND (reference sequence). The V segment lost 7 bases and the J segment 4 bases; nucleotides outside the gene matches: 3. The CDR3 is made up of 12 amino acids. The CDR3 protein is CASKDRVYGYTF. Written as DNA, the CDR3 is TGTGCCAGTAAAGACAGGGTCTATGGCTACACCTTC. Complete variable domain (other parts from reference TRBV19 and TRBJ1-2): DGGITQSPKYLFRKEGQNVTLSCEQNLNHDAMYWYRQDPGQGLRLIYYSQIVNDFQKGDIAEGYSVSREKKESFPLTVTSAQKNPTAFYLCASKDRVYGYTFGSGTRLTVV.

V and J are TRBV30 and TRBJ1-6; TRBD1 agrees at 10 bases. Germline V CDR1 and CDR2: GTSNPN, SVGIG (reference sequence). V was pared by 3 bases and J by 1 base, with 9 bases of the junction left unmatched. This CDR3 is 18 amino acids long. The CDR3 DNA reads TGTGCCTGGAGACGACAGGGGGCAATCGTTTCCTATAATTCACCCCTCCACTTT. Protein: CAWRRQGAIVSYNSPLHF.

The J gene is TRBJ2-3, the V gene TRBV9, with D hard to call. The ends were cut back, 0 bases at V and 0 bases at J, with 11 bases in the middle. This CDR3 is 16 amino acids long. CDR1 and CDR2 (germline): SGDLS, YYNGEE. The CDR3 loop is CASSVAPTRSTDTQYF. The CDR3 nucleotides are TGTGCCAGCAGCGTAGCTCCTACGCGCAGCACAGATACGCAGTATTTT.

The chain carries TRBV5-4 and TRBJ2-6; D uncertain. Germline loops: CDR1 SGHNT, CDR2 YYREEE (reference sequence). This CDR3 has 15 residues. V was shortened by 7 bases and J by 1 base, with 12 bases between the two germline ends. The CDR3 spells CASLVMRSGANVLTF. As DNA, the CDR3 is TGTGCCAGCTTGGTGATGAGGTCTGGGGCCAACGTCCTGACTTTC.

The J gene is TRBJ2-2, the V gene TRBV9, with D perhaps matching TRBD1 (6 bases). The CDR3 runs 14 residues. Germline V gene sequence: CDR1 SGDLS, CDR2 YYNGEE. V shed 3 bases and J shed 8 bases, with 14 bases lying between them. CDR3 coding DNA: TGTGCCAGCAGCGGGACAGTTCGGTCGGGGGAGCTGTTTTTT. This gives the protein CASSGTVRSGELFF.

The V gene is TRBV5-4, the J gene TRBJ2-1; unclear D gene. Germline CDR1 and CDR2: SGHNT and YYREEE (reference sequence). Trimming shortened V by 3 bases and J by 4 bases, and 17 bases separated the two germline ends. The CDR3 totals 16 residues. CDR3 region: CASSSIGLGRYNEQFF. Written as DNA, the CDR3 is TGTGCCAGCAGCTCGATAGGGCTAGGTCGATACAATGAGCAGTTCTTC. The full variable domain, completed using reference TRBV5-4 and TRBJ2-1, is ETGVTQSPTHLIKTRGQQVTLRCSSQSGHNTVSWYQQALGQGPQFIFQYYREEENGRGNFPPRFSGLQFPNYSSELNVNALELDDSALYLCASSSIGLGRYNEQFFGPGTRLTVL.

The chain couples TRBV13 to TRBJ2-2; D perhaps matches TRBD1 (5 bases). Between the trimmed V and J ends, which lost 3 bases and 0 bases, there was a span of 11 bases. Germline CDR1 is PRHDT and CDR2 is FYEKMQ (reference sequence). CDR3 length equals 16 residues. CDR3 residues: CASSFQGIANTGELFF. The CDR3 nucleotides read TGTGCCAGCAGCTTCCAGGGAATCGCGAACACCGGGGAGCTGTTTTTT.